A selection of T cell receptor beta chains follows, all from one sample in a study of CD8 T cells in ankylosing spondylitis. TCRdb passed the 5' RACE reads through MiXCR, listing each CDR3 protein once. Of some 240,000 distinct CDR3 sequences listed, 15% to 20% are singletons. The material sequenced was blood, either unsorted or a sorted T cell fraction (not recorded which). The receptors derive from a male donor with ankylosing spondylitis or in good health (not recorded which). CDR3s include the opening cysteine and the closing phenylalanine or tryptophan. A D gene is named only where the DNA matches it firmly. Not all rows give a size; the values are once, few, many and, for expanded clones, a class.

j_call: TRBJ2-7
d_call: TRBD1
v_call: TRBV12-3/TRBV12-4
clone_size: few
cdr3_aa: CASRPPQGGRSYEQYF
cdr3_nt: TGTGCCAGCAGACCGCCACAGGGGGGCCGCTCCTACGAGCAGTACTTC

j_call: TRBJ2-7
d_call: NA
v_call: TRBV27
clone_size: few
cdr3_aa: CASSYSGPLFGSDEQYF
cdr3_nt: TGTGCCAGCAGTTACTCCGGGCCTCTGTTCGGGTCTGACGAGCAGTACTTC

j_call: TRBJ2-1
d_call: TRBD2
v_call: TRBV20-1
clone_size: NA
cdr3_aa: CSARDFSGRALDEQFF
cdr3_nt: TGCAGTGCTAGAGATTTTAGCGGGAGGGCCTTGGATGAGCAGTTCTTC

j_call: TRBJ2-7
d_call: TRBD1
v_call: TRBV29-1
clone_size: few
cdr3_aa: CSVYGQGDTYEQYF
cdr3_nt: TGCAGCGTATACGGACAGGGGGACACCTACGAGCAGTACTTC

j_call: TRBJ1-1
d_call: NA
v_call: TRBV7-9
clone_size: NA
cdr3_aa: CASSHPGRGWTEAFF
cdr3_nt: TGTGCCAGCAGCCACCCAGGCAGGGGATGGACTGAAGCTTTCTTT

j_call: TRBJ2-1
d_call: NA
v_call: TRBV7-9
clone_size: NA
cdr3_aa: CASSLLGREQFF
cdr3_nt: TGTGCCAGCAGCCTCCTAGGCCGCGAGCAGTTCTTC

j_call: TRBJ2-7
d_call: NA
v_call: TRBV11-2
clone_size: NA
cdr3_aa: CASSNLTVKGYEQYF
cdr3_nt: TGTGCCAGCAGCAACTTGACGGTAAAAGGTTACGAGCAGTACTTC

j_call: TRBJ2-2
d_call: NA
v_call: TRBV20-1
clone_size: NA
cdr3_aa: CSARDLLAGELFF
cdr3_nt: TGCAGTGCTAGAGATCTCCTAGCCGGGGAGCTGTTTTTT

j_call: TRBJ1-5
d_call: NA
v_call: TRBV21-1
clone_size: few
cdr3_aa: CASSKFSGGEGNQPQHF
cdr3_nt: TGTGCCAGCAGCAAATTTTCCGGGGGCGAGGGCAATCAGCCCCAGCATTTT

j_call: TRBJ2-7
d_call: NA
v_call: TRBV5-3
clone_size: NA
cdr3_aa: CARSPSLEQYF
cdr3_nt: TGTGCCAGAAGCCCCTCGCTCGAGCAGTACTTC

j_call: TRBJ2-7
d_call: NA
v_call: TRBV7-6
clone_size: NA
cdr3_aa: CASSLADGAYEQYF
cdr3_nt: TGTGCCAGCAGCTTAGCCGACGGAGCCTACGAGCAGTACTTC

j_call: TRBJ2-5
d_call: NA
v_call: TRBV7-9
clone_size: few
cdr3_aa: CASSLVASQETQYF
cdr3_nt: TGTGCCAGCAGCTTAGTGGCTAGCCAAGAGACCCAGTACTTC

j_call: TRBJ2-5
d_call: NA
v_call: TRBV4-3
clone_size: NA
cdr3_aa: CASSQGGVETQYF
cdr3_nt: TGCGCCAGCAGCCAAGGGGGTGTCGAGACCCAGTACTTC

j_call: TRBJ2-2
d_call: NA
v_call: TRBV12-3/TRBV12-4
clone_size: NA
cdr3_aa: CACSLKSQYTGELFF
cdr3_nt: TGTGCCTGCAGTTTAAAATCACAGTACACCGGGGAGCTGTTTTTT

j_call: TRBJ2-1
d_call: TRBD2
v_call: TRBV7-8
clone_size: NA
cdr3_aa: CASSLRTSGAGNEQFF
cdr3_nt: TGTGCCAGCAGCTTAAGGACTAGCGGAGCGGGAAATGAGCAGTTCTTC

j_call: TRBJ1-6
d_call: TRBD1
v_call: TRBV9
clone_size: NA
cdr3_aa: CASSVAGGDSLNSPLHF
cdr3_nt: TGTGCCAGCAGCGTAGCGGGTGGGGACAGCCTCAATTCACCCCTCCACTTT

j_call: TRBJ2-7
d_call: TRBD1
v_call: TRBV5-1
clone_size: few
cdr3_aa: CASSLQGATYEQYF
cdr3_nt: TGCGCCAGCAGCTTGCAGGGGGCCACCTACGAGCAGTACTTC

j_call: TRBJ2-1
d_call: NA
v_call: TRBV24-1
clone_size: NA
cdr3_aa: CATSDLWGDEQFF
cdr3_nt: TGTGCCACCAGTGATTTGTGGGGCGATGAGCAGTTCTTC

j_call: TRBJ2-7
d_call: NA
v_call: TRBV9
clone_size: NA
cdr3_aa: CASSVEEGYEQYF
cdr3_nt: TGTGCCAGCAGCGTTGAGGAGGGTTACGAGCAGTACTTC

j_call: TRBJ2-7
d_call: NA
v_call: TRBV5-6
clone_size: NA
cdr3_aa: CASSPLGSEQYF
cdr3_nt: TGTGCCAGCAGCCCGCTAGGGTCCGAGCAGTACTTC

j_call: TRBJ2-7
d_call: NA
v_call: TRBV6-1
clone_size: NA
cdr3_aa: CASSEQGGGYEQYF
cdr3_nt: TGTGCCAGCAGTGAACAGGGAGGTGGGTACGAGCAGTACTTC

j_call: TRBJ2-4
d_call: NA
v_call: TRBV28
clone_size: once
cdr3_aa: CASSFPLVGRGEAKNIQYF
cdr3_nt: TGTGCCAGCAGTTTCCCACTTGTCGGGAGAGGGGAAGCCAAAAACATTCAGTACTTC

j_call: TRBJ2-1
d_call: NA
v_call: TRBV29-1
clone_size: few
cdr3_aa: CSVTWDWAYNEQFF
cdr3_nt: TGCAGCGTTACGTGGGACTGGGCCTACAATGAGCAGTTCTTC

j_call: TRBJ2-7
d_call: NA
v_call: TRBV9
clone_size: many
cdr3_aa: CASSEGGEAYEQYF
cdr3_nt: TGTGCCAGCAGCGAGGGGGGTGAGGCCTACGAGCAGTACTTC

j_call: TRBJ2-3
d_call: TRBD1
v_call: TRBV12-3/TRBV12-4
clone_size: many
cdr3_aa: CASSPPTGGEGHTQYF
cdr3_nt: TGTGCCAGCAGCCCACCCACAGGGGGAGAAGGGCATACGCAGTATTTT

j_call: TRBJ2-7
d_call: NA
v_call: TRBV12-3/TRBV12-4
clone_size: few
cdr3_aa: CASNEEGARLDEQYF
cdr3_nt: TGTGCCAGCAATGAGGAGGGGGCGCGATTAGACGAGCAGTACTTC

j_call: TRBJ2-3
d_call: TRBD2
v_call: TRBV27
clone_size: few
cdr3_aa: CAARAGGTPDTQYF
cdr3_nt: TGTGCCGCACGGGCGGGAGGGACGCCAGATACGCAGTATTTT

j_call: TRBJ2-1
d_call: NA
v_call: TRBV12-3/TRBV12-4
clone_size: NA
cdr3_aa: CASKRLITVNEQFF
cdr3_nt: TGTGCCAGCAAGCGACTGATTACGGTCAATGAGCAGTTCTTC

j_call: TRBJ2-1
d_call: TRBD2
v_call: TRBV4-1
clone_size: few
cdr3_aa: CASSQDGLAVYNEQFF
cdr3_nt: TGCGCCAGCAGCCAAGATGGACTAGCGGTCTACAATGAGCAGTTCTTC

j_call: TRBJ2-1
d_call: NA
v_call: TRBV4-3
clone_size: NA
cdr3_aa: CASSQDLAPGEQFF
cdr3_nt: TGCGCCAGCAGCCAAGATCTGGCCCCGGGTGAGCAGTTCTTC

j_call: TRBJ1-2
d_call: NA
v_call: TRBV29-1
clone_size: few
cdr3_aa: CSALLQGTYGYTF
cdr3_nt: TGCAGCGCCCTCCTTCAGGGGACCTATGGCTACACCTTC

j_call: TRBJ2-1
d_call: NA
v_call: TRBV4-3
clone_size: few
cdr3_aa: CASSQDEGPIYNEQFF
cdr3_nt: TGCGCCAGCAGCCAAGACGAGGGTCCGATATACAATGAGCAGTTCTTC

j_call: TRBJ2-1
d_call: NA
v_call: TRBV11-2
clone_size: NA
cdr3_aa: CASSLGGVLLSYNEQFF
cdr3_nt: TGTGCCAGCAGCTTAGGTGGGGTCCTTCTATCCTACAATGAGCAGTTCTTC

j_call: TRBJ2-3
d_call: NA
v_call: TRBV20-1
clone_size: few
cdr3_aa: CSARFWLDKPTQYF
cdr3_nt: TGCAGTGCTAGGTTTTGGCTAGACAAACCTACGCAGTATTTT

j_call: TRBJ2-1
d_call: NA
v_call: TRBV15
clone_size: few
cdr3_aa: CATSNAGYNEQFF
cdr3_nt: TGTGCCACCAGCAATGCTGGCTACAATGAGCAGTTCTTC

j_call: TRBJ1-1
d_call: NA
v_call: TRBV19
clone_size: once
cdr3_aa: CASSAGVNTKAFF
cdr3_nt: TGTGCCAGTAGCGCGGGGGTGAACACTAAAGCTTTCTTT

j_call: TRBJ2-1
d_call: TRBD2
v_call: TRBV29-1
clone_size: NA
cdr3_aa: CSVDTAGGYSYNEQFF
cdr3_nt: TGCAGCGTTGATACGGCGGGAGGATACTCCTACAATGAGCAGTTCTTC

j_call: TRBJ2-4
d_call: NA
v_call: TRBV5-1
clone_size: NA
cdr3_aa: CASSLIGEEAKNIQYF
cdr3_nt: TGCGCCAGCAGCTTGATAGGGGAGGAGGCCAAAAACATTCAGTACTTC

j_call: TRBJ2-2
d_call: NA
v_call: TRBV11-2
clone_size: NA
cdr3_aa: CASSLVLDPGELFF
cdr3_nt: TGTGCCAGCAGCTTAGTACTGGACCCCGGGGAGCTGTTTTTT

j_call: TRBJ2-5
d_call: NA
v_call: TRBV6-5
clone_size: NA
cdr3_aa: CASSYGGPETQYF
cdr3_nt: TGTGCCAGCAGTTACGGTGGCCCGGAGACCCAGTACTTC

j_call: TRBJ2-3
d_call: NA
v_call: TRBV14
clone_size: NA
cdr3_aa: CASSQVPTDTQYF
cdr3_nt: TGTGCCAGCAGCCAAGTACCCACAGATACGCAGTATTTT

j_call: TRBJ2-5
d_call: TRBD2
v_call: TRBV7-9
clone_size: NA
cdr3_aa: CASRPRGGEETQYF
cdr3_nt: TGTGCCAGCAGGCCCCGGGGGGGCGAAGAGACCCAGTACTTC

j_call: TRBJ2-1
d_call: TRBD2
v_call: TRBV7-9
clone_size: few
cdr3_aa: CASSKLAGGYNEQFF
cdr3_nt: TGTGCCAGCAGCAAACTAGCGGGAGGTTACAATGAGCAGTTCTTC

j_call: TRBJ2-3
d_call: NA
v_call: TRBV6-5
clone_size: many
cdr3_aa: CASSYGGPSTDTQYF
cdr3_nt: TGTGCCAGCAGTTACGGGGGCCCTAGCACAGATACGCAGTATTTT

j_call: TRBJ2-7
d_call: NA
v_call: TRBV29-1
clone_size: NA
cdr3_aa: CSVAGSTYEQYF
cdr3_nt: TGCAGCGTAGCCGGGTCAACCTACGAGCAGTACTTC

j_call: TRBJ2-1
d_call: TRBD2
v_call: TRBV4-1
clone_size: NA
cdr3_aa: CASSLQRESSDEQFF
cdr3_nt: TGCGCCAGCAGCCTTCAGCGGGAGTCTAGCGATGAGCAGTTCTTC

j_call: TRBJ2-1
d_call: TRBD2
v_call: TRBV3-1
clone_size: few
cdr3_aa: CASSQAVAAGGPSYNEQFF
cdr3_nt: TGTGCCAGCAGCCAAGCCGTGGCAGCGGGAGGGCCCTCCTACAATGAGCAGTTCTTC

j_call: TRBJ2-7
d_call: TRBD1
v_call: TRBV3-1
clone_size: NA
cdr3_aa: CASSQVGQGSEQYF
cdr3_nt: TGTGCCAGCAGCCAAGTGGGACAGGGAAGCGAGCAGTACTTC

j_call: TRBJ2-1
d_call: NA
v_call: TRBV5-6
clone_size: NA
cdr3_aa: CASSLYWGDDYVSYNEQFF
cdr3_nt: TGTGCCAGCAGCTTATACTGGGGGGACGACTATGTATCCTACAATGAGCAGTTCTTC

j_call: TRBJ2-2
d_call: TRBD2
v_call: TRBV11-2
clone_size: NA
cdr3_aa: CASSLGPAGGSTGELFF
cdr3_nt: TGTGCCAGCAGCTTAGGTCCCGCGGGAGGATCCACCGGGGAGCTGTTTTTT

j_call: TRBJ2-7
d_call: NA
v_call: TRBV28
clone_size: many
cdr3_aa: CASSHYEQYF
cdr3_nt: TGTGCCAGCAGTCACTACGAGCAGTACTTC

j_call: TRBJ2-2
d_call: NA
v_call: TRBV5-1
clone_size: NA
cdr3_aa: CASSFPPIGELFF
cdr3_nt: TGCGCCAGCAGCTTTCCACCTATCGGGGAGCTGTTTTTT

j_call: TRBJ1-5
d_call: NA
v_call: TRBV29-1
clone_size: few
cdr3_aa: CSVDPGGNQPQHF
cdr3_nt: TGCAGCGTTGACCCGGGGGGCAATCAGCCCCAGCATTTT

j_call: TRBJ2-1
d_call: NA
v_call: TRBV7-9
clone_size: NA
cdr3_aa: CASSLDWVYNEQFF
cdr3_nt: TGTGCCAGCAGCTTAGATTGGGTCTACAATGAGCAGTTCTTC

j_call: TRBJ2-1
d_call: TRBD2
v_call: TRBV12-3/TRBV12-4
clone_size: NA
cdr3_aa: CASSTLAGAANEQFF
cdr3_nt: TGTGCCAGCAGTACTTTAGCGGGAGCTGCGAATGAGCAGTTCTTC

j_call: TRBJ2-2
d_call: NA
v_call: TRBV6-1
clone_size: few
cdr3_aa: CASSATRSPGLVTGELFF
cdr3_nt: TGTGCCAGCAGTGCGACCAGGAGCCCGGGACTCGTTACCGGGGAGCTGTTTTTT

j_call: TRBJ2-3
d_call: NA
v_call: TRBV15
clone_size: few
cdr3_aa: CATSRDPAGSTDTQYF
cdr3_nt: TGTGCCACCAGCAGAGATCCAGCGGGCTCCACAGATACGCAGTATTTT

j_call: TRBJ2-5
d_call: NA
v_call: TRBV12-3/TRBV12-4
clone_size: few
cdr3_aa: CASSSSRDSQETQYF
cdr3_nt: TGTGCCAGCAGTTCGTCCCGGGACTCTCAAGAGACCCAGTACTTC

j_call: TRBJ2-7
d_call: TRBD1
v_call: TRBV6-2/TRBV6-3
clone_size: many
cdr3_aa: CASSVRGGLSSYEQYF
cdr3_nt: TGTGCCAGCAGTGTTCGAGGGGGCCTAAGCTCCTACGAGCAGTACTTC